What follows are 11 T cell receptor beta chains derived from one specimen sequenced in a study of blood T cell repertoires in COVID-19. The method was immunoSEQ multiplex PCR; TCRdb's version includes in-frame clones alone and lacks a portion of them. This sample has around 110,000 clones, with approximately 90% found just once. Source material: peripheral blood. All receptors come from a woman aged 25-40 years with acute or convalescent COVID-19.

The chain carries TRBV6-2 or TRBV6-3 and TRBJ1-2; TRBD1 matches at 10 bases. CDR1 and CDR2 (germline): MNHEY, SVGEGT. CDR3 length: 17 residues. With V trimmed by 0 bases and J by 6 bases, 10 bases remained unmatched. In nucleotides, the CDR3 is TGTGCCAGCAGTTACTCGAAAACGGACAGGGGGTTCGATGGCTACACCTTC. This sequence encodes CASSYSKTDRGFDGYTF.

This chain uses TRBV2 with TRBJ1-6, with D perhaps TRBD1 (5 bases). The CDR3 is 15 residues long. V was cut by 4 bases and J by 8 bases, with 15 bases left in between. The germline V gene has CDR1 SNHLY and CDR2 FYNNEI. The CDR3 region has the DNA TGTGCCAGCAGTGGGCGGGGCCAAAGGGATTCACCCCTCCACTTT. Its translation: CASSGRGQRDSPLHF.

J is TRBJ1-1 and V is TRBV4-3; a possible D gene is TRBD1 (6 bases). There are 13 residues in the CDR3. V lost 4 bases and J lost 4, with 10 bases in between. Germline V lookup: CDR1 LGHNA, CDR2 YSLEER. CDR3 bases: TGCGCCAGCAGCCGCCGGACAGTCACTGAAGCTTTCTTT. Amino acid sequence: CASSRRTVTEAFF.

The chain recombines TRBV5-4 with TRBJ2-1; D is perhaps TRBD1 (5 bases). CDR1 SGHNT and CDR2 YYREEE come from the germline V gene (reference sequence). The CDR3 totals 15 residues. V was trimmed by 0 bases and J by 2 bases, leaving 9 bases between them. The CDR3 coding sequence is TGTGCCAGCAGCTTGGTTCCAGGGACCTACAATGAGCAGTTCTTC. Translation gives CASSLVPGTYNEQFF.

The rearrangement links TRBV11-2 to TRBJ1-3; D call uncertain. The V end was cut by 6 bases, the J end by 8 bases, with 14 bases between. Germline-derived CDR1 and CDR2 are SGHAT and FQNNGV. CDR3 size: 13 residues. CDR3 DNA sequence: TGTGCCAGCAGTCAGTACCGCGGCTACACCATATATTTT. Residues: CASSQYRGYTIYF.

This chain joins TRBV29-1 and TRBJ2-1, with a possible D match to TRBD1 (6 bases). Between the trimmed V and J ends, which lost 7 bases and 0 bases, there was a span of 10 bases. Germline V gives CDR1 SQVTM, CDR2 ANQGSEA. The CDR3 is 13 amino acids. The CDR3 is CSGTVPSYNEQFF. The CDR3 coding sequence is TGCAGCGGGACAGTCCCCTCCTACAATGAGCAGTTCTTC.

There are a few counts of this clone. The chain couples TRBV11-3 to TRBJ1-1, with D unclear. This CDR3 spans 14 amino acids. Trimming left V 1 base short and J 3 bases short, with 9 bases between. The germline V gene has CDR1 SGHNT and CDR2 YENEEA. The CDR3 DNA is TGTGCCAGCAGCTTAGGAGCCTTCGACACTGAAGCTTTCTTT. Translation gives CASSLGAFDTEAFF.

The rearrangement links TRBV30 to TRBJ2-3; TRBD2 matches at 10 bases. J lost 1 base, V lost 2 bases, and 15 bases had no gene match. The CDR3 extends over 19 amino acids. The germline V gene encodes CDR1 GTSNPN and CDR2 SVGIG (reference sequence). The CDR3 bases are TGTGCCTGGAGTTTTTGGACCAGCGGGGGGGCAAGGGGCACAGATACGCAGTATTTT. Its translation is CAWSFWTSGGARGTDTQYF.

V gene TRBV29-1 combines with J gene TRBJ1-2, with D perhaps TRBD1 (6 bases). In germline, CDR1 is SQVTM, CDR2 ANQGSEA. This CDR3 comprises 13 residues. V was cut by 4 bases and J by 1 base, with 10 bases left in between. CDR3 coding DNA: TGCAGCGTTGGGACAGACCTTAACTATGGCTACACCTTC. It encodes CSVGTDLNYGYTF.

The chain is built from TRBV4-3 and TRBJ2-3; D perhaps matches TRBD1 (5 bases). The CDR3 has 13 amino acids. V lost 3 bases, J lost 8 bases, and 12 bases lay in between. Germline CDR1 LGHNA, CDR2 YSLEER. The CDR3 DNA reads TGCGCCAGCAGCCACGGTGGAAGGGGTACGCAGTATTTT. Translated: CASSHGGRGTQYF.

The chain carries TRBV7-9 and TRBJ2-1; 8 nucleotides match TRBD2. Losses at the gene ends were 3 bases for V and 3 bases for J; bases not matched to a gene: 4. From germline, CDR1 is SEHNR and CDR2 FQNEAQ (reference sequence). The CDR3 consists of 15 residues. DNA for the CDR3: TGTGCCAGCAGCTTTGGAGCGGGGGACTACAATGAGCAGTTCTTC. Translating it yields CASSFGAGDYNEQFF.